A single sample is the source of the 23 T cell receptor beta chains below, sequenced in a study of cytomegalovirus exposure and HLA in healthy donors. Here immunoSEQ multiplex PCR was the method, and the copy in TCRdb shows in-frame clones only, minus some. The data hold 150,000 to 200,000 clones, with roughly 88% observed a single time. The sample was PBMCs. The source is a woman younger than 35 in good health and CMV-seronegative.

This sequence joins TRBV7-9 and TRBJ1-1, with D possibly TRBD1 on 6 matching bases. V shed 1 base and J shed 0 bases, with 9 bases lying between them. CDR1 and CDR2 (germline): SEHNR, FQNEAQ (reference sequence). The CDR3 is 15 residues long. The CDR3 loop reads CASSLVRGLNTEAFF. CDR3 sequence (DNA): TGTGCCAGCAGCTTAGTAAGGGGGTTGAACACTGAAGCTTTCTTT.

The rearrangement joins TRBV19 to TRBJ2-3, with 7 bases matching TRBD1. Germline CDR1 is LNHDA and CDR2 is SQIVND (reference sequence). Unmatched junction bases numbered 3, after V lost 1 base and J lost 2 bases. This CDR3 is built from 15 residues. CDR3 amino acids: CASSIGQGHTDTQYF. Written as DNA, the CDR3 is TGTGCCAGTAGTATAGGACAGGGACACACAGATACGCAGTATTTT. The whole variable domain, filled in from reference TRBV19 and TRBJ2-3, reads DGGITQSPKYLFRKEGQNVTLSCEQNLNHDAMYWYRQDPGQGLRLIYYSQIVNDFQKGDIAEGYSVSREKKESFPLTVTSAQKNPTAFYLCASSIGQGHTDTQYFGPGTRLTVL.

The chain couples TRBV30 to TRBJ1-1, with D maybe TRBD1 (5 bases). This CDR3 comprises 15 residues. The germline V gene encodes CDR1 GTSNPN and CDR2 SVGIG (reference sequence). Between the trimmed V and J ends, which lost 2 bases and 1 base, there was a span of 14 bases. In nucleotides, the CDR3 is TGTGCCTGGAGTCAACGGGTGGGGGGGAACACTGAAGCTTTCTTT. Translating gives CAWSQRVGGNTEAFF.

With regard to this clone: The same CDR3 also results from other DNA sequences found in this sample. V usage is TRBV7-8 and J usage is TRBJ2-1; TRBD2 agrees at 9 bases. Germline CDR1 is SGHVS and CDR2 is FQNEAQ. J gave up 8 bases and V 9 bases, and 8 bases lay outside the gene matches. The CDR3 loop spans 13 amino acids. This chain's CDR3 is CASRGLAGDEQFF. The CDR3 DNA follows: TGTGCCAGTAGGGGACTAGCTGGCGATGAGCAGTTCTTC.

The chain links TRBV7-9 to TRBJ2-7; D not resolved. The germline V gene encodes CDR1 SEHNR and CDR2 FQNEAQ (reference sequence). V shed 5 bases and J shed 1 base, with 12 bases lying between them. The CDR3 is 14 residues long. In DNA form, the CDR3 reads TGTGCCAGCAGCATATACCCCGAGTCCTACGAGCAGTACTTC. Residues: CASSIYPESYEQYF.

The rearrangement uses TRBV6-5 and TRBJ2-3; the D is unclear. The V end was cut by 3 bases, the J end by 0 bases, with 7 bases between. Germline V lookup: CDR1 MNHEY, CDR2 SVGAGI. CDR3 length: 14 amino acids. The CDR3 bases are TGTGCCAGCAGTTATTCTCAGAGCACAGATACGCAGTATTTT. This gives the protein CASSYSQSTDTQYF.

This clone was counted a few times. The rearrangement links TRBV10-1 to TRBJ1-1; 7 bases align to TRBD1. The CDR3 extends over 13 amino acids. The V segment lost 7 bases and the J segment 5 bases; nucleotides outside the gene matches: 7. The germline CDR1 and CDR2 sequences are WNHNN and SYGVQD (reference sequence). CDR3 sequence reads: CASKTSQGTEAFF. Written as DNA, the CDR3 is TGCGCCAGCAAGACATCACAGGGGACTGAAGCTTTCTTT.

Here the CDR3 reads CAWSPPGLTSPEQYF. CDR3 sequence (DNA): TGTGCCTGGAGTCCCCCGGGTTTGACTAGTCCCGAGCAGTACTTC. This sequence joins TRBV30 and TRBJ2-7; D is possibly TRBD2 (6 bases). V was cut by 2 bases and J by 6 bases, with 20 bases left in between. Germline loops: CDR1 GTSNPN, CDR2 SVGIG (reference sequence). The length of the CDR3 is 15 residues.

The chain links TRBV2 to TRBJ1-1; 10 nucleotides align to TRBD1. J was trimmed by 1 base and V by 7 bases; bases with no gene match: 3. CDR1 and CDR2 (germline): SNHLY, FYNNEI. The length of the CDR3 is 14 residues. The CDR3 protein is CASKRDRGNTEAFF. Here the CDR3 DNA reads TGTGCCAGCAAGAGGGACAGGGGGAACACTGAAGCTTTCTTT.

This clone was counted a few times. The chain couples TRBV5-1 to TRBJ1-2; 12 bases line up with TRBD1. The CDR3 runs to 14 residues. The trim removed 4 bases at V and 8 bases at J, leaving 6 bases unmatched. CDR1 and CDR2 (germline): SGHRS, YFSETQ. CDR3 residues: CASSTGQGAEGYTF. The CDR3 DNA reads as TGCGCCAGCAGCACGGGACAGGGGGCTGAGGGCTACACCTTC.

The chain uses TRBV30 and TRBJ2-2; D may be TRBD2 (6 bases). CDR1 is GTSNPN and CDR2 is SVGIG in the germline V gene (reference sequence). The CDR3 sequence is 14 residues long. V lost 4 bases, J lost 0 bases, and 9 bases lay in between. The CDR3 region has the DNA TGTGCCTGGAAAGGAGGGGCGAACACCGGGGAGCTGTTTTTT. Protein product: CAWKGGANTGELFF.

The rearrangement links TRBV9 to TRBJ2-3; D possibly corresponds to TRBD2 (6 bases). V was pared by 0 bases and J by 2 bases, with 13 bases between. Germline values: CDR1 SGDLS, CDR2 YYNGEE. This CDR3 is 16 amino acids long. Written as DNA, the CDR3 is TGTGCCAGCAGCGTAGGCCCAGCGGGTATCACAGATACGCAGTATTTT. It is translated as CASSVGPAGITDTQYF.

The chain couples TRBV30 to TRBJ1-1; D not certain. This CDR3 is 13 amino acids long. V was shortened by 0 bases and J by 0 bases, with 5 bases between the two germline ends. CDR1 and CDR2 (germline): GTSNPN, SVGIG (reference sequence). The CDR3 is CAWSVGMNTEAFF. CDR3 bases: TGTGCCTGGAGTGTTGGCATGAACACTGAAGCTTTCTTT.

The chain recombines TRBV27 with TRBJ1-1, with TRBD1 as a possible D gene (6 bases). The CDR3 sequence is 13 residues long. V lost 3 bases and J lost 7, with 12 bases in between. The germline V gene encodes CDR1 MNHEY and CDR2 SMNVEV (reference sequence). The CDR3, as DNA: TGTGCCAGCAGTTTGTCGGGGGGCAGTGAAGCTTTCTTT. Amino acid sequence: CASSLSGGSEAFF.

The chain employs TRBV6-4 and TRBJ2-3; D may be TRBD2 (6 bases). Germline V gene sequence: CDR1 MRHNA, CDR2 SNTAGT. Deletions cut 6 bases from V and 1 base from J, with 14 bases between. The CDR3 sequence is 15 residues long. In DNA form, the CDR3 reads TGTGCCAGCAGGAGCCAAGGAGGGCGCACAGATACGCAGTATTTT. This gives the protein CASRSQGGRTDTQYF.

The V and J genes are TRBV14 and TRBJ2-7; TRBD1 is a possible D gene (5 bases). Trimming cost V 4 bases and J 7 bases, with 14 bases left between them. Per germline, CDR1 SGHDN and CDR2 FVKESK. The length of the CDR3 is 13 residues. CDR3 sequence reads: CASSPRLAGEQYF. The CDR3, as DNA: TGTGCCAGCAGCCCACGACTGGCAGGGGAGCAGTACTTC.

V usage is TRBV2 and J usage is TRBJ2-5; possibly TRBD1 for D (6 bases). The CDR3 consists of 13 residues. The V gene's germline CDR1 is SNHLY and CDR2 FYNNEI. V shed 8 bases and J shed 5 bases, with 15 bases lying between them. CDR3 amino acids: CASLRGGWETQYF. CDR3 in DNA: TGTGCCAGCTTGAGAGGGGGATGGGAGACCCAGTACTTC. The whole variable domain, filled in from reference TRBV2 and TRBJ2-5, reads EPEVTQTPSHQVTQMGQEVILRCVPISNHLYFYWYRQILGQKVEFLVSFYNNEISEKSEIFDDQFSVERPDGSNFTLKIRSTKLEDSAMYFCASLRGGWETQYFGPGTRLLVL.

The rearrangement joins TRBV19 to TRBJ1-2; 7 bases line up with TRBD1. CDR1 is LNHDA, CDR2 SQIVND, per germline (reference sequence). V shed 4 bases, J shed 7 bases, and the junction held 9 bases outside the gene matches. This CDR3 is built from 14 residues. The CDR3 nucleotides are TGTGCCAGTAGTACCCTGGACAGGATCCCTGGCTACACCTTC. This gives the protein CASSTLDRIPGYTF.

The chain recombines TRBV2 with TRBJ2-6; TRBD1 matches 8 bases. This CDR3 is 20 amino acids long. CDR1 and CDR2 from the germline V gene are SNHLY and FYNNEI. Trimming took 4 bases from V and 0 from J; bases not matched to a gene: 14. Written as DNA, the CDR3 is TGTGCCAGCAGTGTAGGCCAACCGGGACAGGAGAGCTCTGGGGCCAACGTCCTGACTTTC. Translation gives CASSVGQPGQESSGANVLTF.

The CDR3 is CASSIAGGPTDTQYF. In nucleotides, the CDR3 is TGTGCCAGTAGTATAGCCGGGGGACCAACAGATACGCAGTATTTT. The rearrangement links TRBV19 to TRBJ2-3, with TRBD2 as a possible D gene (6 bases). This CDR3 contains 15 residues. Germline V lookup: CDR1 LNHDA, CDR2 SQIVND (reference sequence). V lost 1 base to trimming and J lost 3 bases, with 11 bases between them. Filled out from reference TRBV19 and TRBJ2-3, the complete variable domain reads DGGITQSPKYLFRKEGQNVTLSCEQNLNHDAMYWYRQDPGQGLRLIYYSQIVNDFQKGDIAEGYSVSREKKESFPLTVTSAQKNPTAFYLCASSIAGGPTDTQYFGPGTRLTVL.

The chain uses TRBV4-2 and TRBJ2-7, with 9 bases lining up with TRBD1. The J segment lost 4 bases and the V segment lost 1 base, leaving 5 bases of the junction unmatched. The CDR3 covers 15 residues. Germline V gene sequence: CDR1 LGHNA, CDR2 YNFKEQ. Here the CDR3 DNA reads TGTGCCAGCAGCCAAGGGGGACAGGGTGGGTACGAGCAGTACTTC. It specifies CASSQGGQGGYEQYF.

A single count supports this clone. CDR3: CSATQYETQYF. CDR3 coding DNA: TGCAGTGCTACCCAGTATGAGACCCAGTACTTC. The chain employs TRBV20-1 and TRBJ2-5; D is uncertain. CDR3 length equals 11 residues. Trimming left V 4 bases short and J 5 bases short, with 8 bases between. Looked up from germline, CDR1 is DFQATT and CDR2 is SNEGSKA (reference sequence).

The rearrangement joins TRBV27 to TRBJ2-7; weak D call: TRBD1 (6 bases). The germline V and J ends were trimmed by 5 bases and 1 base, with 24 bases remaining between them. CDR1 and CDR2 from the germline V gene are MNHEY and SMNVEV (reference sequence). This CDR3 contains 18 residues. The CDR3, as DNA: TGTGCCAGCAGTACACCGACAGGAATCATCGTCGAGTCCTACGAGCAGTACTTC. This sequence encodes CASSTPTGIIVESYEQYF.